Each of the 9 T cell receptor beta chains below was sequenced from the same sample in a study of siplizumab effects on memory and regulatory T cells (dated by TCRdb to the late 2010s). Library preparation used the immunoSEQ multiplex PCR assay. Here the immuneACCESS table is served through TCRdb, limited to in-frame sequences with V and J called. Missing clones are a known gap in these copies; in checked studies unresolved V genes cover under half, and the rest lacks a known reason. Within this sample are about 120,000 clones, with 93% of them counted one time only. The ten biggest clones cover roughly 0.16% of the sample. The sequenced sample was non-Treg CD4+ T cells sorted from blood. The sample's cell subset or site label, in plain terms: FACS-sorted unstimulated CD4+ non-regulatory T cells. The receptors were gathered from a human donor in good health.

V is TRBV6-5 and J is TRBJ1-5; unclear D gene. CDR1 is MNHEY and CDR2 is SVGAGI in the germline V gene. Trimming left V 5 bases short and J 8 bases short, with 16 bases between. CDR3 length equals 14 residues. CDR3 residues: CASSPTDERKPQHF. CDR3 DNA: TGTGCCAGCAGTCCCACGGACGAAAGGAAGCCCCAGCATTTT.

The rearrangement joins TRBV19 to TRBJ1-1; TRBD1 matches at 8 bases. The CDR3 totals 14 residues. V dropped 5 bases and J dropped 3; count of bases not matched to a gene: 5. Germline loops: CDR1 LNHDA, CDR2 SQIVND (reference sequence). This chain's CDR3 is CASSSDRAYTEAFF. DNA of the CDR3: TGTGCCAGTAGTTCGGACAGGGCCTACACTGAAGCTTTCTTT.

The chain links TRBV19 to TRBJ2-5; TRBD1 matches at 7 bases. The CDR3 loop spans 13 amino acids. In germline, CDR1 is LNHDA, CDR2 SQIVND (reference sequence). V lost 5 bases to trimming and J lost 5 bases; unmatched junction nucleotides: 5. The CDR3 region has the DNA TGTGCCAGTAGTTTCGACAGGGCCGAGACCCAGTACTTC. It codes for CASSFDRAETQYF.

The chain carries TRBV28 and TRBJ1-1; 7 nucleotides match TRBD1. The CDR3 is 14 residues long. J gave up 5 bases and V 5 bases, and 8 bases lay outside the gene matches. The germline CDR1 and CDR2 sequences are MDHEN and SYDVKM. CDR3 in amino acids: CASSEGGAATEAFF. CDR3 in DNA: TGTGCCAGCAGTGAAGGGGGCGCAGCGACTGAAGCTTTCTTT. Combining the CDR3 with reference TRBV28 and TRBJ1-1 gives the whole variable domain DVKVTQSSRYLVKRTGEKVFLECVQDMDHENMFWYRQDPGLGLRLIYFSYDVKMKEKGDIPEGYSVSREKKERFSLILESASTNQTSMYLCASSEGGAATEAFFGQGTRLTVV.

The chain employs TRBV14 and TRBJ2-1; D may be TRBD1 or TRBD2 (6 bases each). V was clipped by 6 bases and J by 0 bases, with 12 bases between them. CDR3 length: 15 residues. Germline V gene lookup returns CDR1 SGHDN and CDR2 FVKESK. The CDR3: CASSRGLFSYNEQFF. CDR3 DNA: TGTGCCAGCAGTCGGGGGCTATTCTCCTACAATGAGCAGTTCTTC. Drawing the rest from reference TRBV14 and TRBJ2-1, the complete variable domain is EAGVTQFPSHSVIEKGQTVTLRCDPISGHDNLYWYRRVMGKEIKFLLHFVKESKQDESGMPNNRFLAERTGGTYSTLKVQPAELEDSGVYFCASSRGLFSYNEQFFGPGTRLTVL.

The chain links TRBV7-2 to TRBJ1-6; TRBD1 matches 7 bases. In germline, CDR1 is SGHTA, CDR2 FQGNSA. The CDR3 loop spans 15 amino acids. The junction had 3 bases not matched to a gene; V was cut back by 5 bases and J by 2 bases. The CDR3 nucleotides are TGTGCCAGCAGCCCACAGGGGCCCTATAATTCACCCCTCCACTTT. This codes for CASSPQGPYNSPLHF. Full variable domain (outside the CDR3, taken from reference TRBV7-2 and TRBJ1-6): GAGVSQSPSNKVTEKGKDVELRCDPISGHTALYWYRQSLGQGLEFLIYFQGNSAPDKSGLPSDRFSAERTGGSVSTLTIQRTQQEDSAVYLCASSPQGPYNSPLHFGNGTRLTVT.

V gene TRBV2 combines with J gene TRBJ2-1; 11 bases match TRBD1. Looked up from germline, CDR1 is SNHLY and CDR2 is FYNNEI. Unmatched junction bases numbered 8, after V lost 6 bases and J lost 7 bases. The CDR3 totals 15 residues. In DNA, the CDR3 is TGTGCCAGCAGCGTCGGACAGGGGGCGCGGAATGAGCAGTTCTTC. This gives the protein CASSVGQGARNEQFF.

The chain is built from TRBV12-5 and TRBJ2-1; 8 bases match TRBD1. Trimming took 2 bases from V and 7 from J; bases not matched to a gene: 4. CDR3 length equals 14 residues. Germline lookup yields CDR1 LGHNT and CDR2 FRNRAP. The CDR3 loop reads CASGLTGGRNEQFF. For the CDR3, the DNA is TGTGCTAGTGGTTTGACAGGGGGTAGGAATGAGCAGTTCTTC.

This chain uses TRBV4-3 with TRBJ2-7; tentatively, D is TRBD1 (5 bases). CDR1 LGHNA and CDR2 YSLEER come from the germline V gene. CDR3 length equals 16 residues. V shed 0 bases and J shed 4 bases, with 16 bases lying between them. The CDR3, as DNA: TGCGCCAGCAGCCAAGAGTTCCGGCAGGGCGCTTACGAGCAGTACTTC. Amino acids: CASSQEFRQGAYEQYF.